The clone carrying this T cell receptor (beta chain) was picked up many times. Its antigen remains unknown. Trimming took 6 bases from V and 2 from J, leaving 14 bases between them. This CDR3 is 14 amino acids long. Germline CDR1 is MDHEN and CDR2 is SYDVKM. Sample-barcoded 5' priming and a J-beta primer mix drove a second PCR of about 6 to 12 cycles. Researchers report that a template-switch adaptor with 12 random nucleotides tagged each cDNA molecule. MiXCR, run by TCRdb on the 5' RACE reads, gives a single entry per CDR3 protein. The sample lists hundreds of thousands of distinct CDR3 sequences; 32% were seen once. The data stem from a study of blood T cells in healthy people across ages. General study results and limits: Higher diversity and more naive CD4+ cells were features of long-lived donors, compared to aged donors. The diversity estimates, figures obtained from one million T cells, were considered underestimates.

The sample comprised blood. The clonotype comes from a woman over 75 in good health. V and J are TRBV28 and TRBJ2-7; D may correspond to TRBD1 or TRBD2 (5 bases each). CDR3 sequence: CASRASGQTYEQYF. Written as DNA, the CDR3 is TGTGCCAGCAGAGCATCGGGGCAAACCTACGAGCAGTACTTC.